This T cell receptor beta chain was identified during a study of cytomegalovirus exposure and HLA in healthy donors. With regard to this clone: Its antigen is unidentified.

13 Jbeta primers and 60 Vbeta primers were used for the PCR. TCRdb's copy holds only in-frame clones and misses some; the assay was immunoSEQ multiplex PCR. The data contain more than 60,000 clones, 80% of them singletons. Findings and limits, study-wide: Some public TCRs appeared in many individuals, while most sequences were rare. The authors later linked a missense DCLRE1C variant to TCR beta V- and J-gene trimming. When the data were analyzed later, several of the most significant clusters appeared to be linked to common viral pathogens.

Sequencing was performed on PBMCs. The sequence was obtained from a young woman in good health and CMV-seronegative.

CDR3 DNA sequence: TGTGCCAGCAGCGAAGCGGGGGCCTCTGAAGCTTTCTTT. Residues: CASSEAGASEAFF. The V gene is TRBV11-2, the J gene TRBJ1-1; TRBD1 might be the D (6 bases). The CDR3 runs to 13 residues. CDR1 is SGHAT, CDR2 FQNNGV, per germline. Deletions cut 5 bases from V and 6 bases from J, with 13 bases between.